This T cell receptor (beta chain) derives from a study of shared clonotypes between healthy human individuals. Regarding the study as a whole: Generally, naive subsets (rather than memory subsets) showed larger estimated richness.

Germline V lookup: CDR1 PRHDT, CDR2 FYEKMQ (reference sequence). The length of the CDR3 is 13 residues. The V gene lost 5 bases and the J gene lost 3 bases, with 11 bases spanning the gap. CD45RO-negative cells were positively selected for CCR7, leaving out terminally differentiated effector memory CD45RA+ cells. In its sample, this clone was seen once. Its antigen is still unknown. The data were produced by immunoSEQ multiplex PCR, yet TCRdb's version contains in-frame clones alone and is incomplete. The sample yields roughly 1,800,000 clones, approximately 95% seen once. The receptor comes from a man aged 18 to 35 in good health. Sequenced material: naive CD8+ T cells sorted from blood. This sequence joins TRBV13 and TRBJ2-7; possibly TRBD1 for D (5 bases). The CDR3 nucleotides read TGTGCCAGCAGCGACAGTACCAGCTACGAGCAGTACTTC. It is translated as CASSDSTSYEQYF.